Listed below are T cell receptor beta chains from one sample, sequenced in a study of cytomegalovirus exposure and HLA in healthy donors. The assay was immunoSEQ multiplex PCR, and TCRdb's table has in-frame clones only and misses some. Its table records some 120,000 clones. The sequenced material came from PBMCs. The receptors stem from a woman aged 55 to 70 in good health and CMV-seronegative. CDR3s include the opening cysteine and the closing phenylalanine or tryptophan. The order of the fields is V gene, D gene, CDR3 length, J gene, CDR3 protein, CDR3 DNA. A D gene is named only where the DNA matches it firmly.

V gene: TRBV7-8; D gene: .; CDR3 length: 14; J gene: TRBJ2-7; CDR3 protein: CASSLVQDSYEQYF; CDR3 DNA: TGTGCCAGCAGCTTAGTGCAGGACTCCTACGAGCAGTACTTC
V gene: TRBV9; D gene: .; CDR3 length: 15; J gene: TRBJ1-1; CDR3 protein: CASSVGPGGSTEAFF; CDR3 DNA: TGTGCCAGCAGCGTAGGCCCGGGGGGGTCCACTGAAGCTTTCTTT
V gene: TRBV28; D gene: TRBD1; CDR3 length: 11; J gene: TRBJ1-2; CDR3 protein: CAISRGLGYTF; CDR3 DNA: TGTGCCATCTCCAGGGGGCTCGGCTACACCTTC
V gene: TRBV11-2; D gene: TRBD2; CDR3 length: 15; J gene: TRBJ2-3; CDR3 protein: CASSGLAGVGDTQYF; CDR3 DNA: TGTGCCAGCAGCGGGCTAGCGGGAGTGGGAGATACGCAGTATTTT
V gene: TRBV10-1; D gene: .; CDR3 length: 13; J gene: TRBJ1-5; CDR3 protein: CASSPQGNQPQHF; CDR3 DNA: TGCGCCAGCAGTCCACAGGGCAATCAGCCCCAGCATTTT
V gene: TRBV27; D gene: TRBD1; CDR3 length: 17; J gene: TRBJ2-2; CDR3 protein: CASSSQDRGANTGELFF; CDR3 DNA: TGTGCCAGCAGTTCCCAGGACAGGGGCGCTAACACCGGGGAGCTGTTTTTT
V gene: TRBV4-1; D gene: TRBD2; CDR3 length: 18; J gene: TRBJ2-2; CDR3 protein: CASSLAGLAGENTGELFF; CDR3 DNA: TGCGCCAGCAGCCTTGCTGGACTAGCGGGAGAGAACACCGGGGAGCTGTTTTTT
V gene: TRBV9; D gene: .; CDR3 length: 16; J gene: TRBJ1-4; CDR3 protein: CASSVRPGGHNEKLFF; CDR3 DNA: TGTGCCAGCAGCGTTCGACCGGGGGGCCATAATGAAAAACTGTTTTTT
V gene: TRBV6-1; D gene: .; CDR3 length: 16; J gene: TRBJ1-5; CDR3 protein: CASSEYRSGGGQPQHF; CDR3 DNA: TGTGCCAGCAGTGAATACAGATCGGGGGGGGGTCAGCCCCAGCATTTT
V gene: TRBV11-2; D gene: TRBD1; CDR3 length: 14; J gene: TRBJ1-1; CDR3 protein: CASSQSGGNTEAFF; CDR3 DNA: TGTGCCAGCAGCCAGTCAGGGGGCAACACTGAAGCTTTCTTT
V gene: TRBV19; D gene: TRBD1; CDR3 length: 17; J gene: TRBJ1-5; CDR3 protein: CASNPGQGARSNQPQHF; CDR3 DNA: TGTGCCAGTAATCCGGGACAGGGGGCTCGGAGCAATCAGCCCCAGCATTTT
V gene: TRBV18; D gene: TRBD2; CDR3 length: 16; J gene: TRBJ2-5; CDR3 protein: CASSLLAGDAGETQYF; CDR3 DNA: TGTGCCAGCTCACTTCTAGCGGGGGACGCAGGGGAGACCCAGTACTTC
V gene: TRBV2; D gene: TRBD1; CDR3 length: 13; J gene: TRBJ2-7; CDR3 protein: CASFLDRANEQYF; CDR3 DNA: TGTGCCAGCTTCCTAGACAGGGCCAACGAGCAGTACTTC
V gene: TRBV30; D gene: TRBD1; CDR3 length: 15; J gene: TRBJ2-5; CDR3 protein: CAWSADRVYGETQYF; CDR3 DNA: TGTGCCTGGAGTGCGGACAGGGTTTACGGGGAGACCCAGTACTTC
V gene: TRBV7-2; D gene: .; CDR3 length: 15; J gene: TRBJ2-7; CDR3 protein: CASSFPPGNNYEQYF; CDR3 DNA: TGTGCCAGCAGCTTCCCCCCCGGGAACAACTACGAGCAGTACTTC
V gene: TRBV16; D gene: .; CDR3 length: 14; J gene: TRBJ1-1; CDR3 protein: CASSQMGGETEAFF; CDR3 DNA: TGTGCCAGCAGCCAAATGGGTGGGGAGACTGAAGCTTTCTTT
V gene: TRBV6-6; D gene: TRBD1; CDR3 length: 15; J gene: TRBJ1-2; CDR3 protein: CASSYSDRQIYGYTF; CDR3 DNA: TGTGCCAGCAGTTACTCGGACAGGCAAATCTATGGCTACACCTTC
V gene: TRBV27; D gene: .; CDR3 length: 14; J gene: TRBJ2-2; CDR3 protein: CASSYPPRTGELFF; CDR3 DNA: TGTGCCAGCAGTTACCCTCCGAGGACCGGGGAGCTGTTTTTT
V gene: TRBV10-1; D gene: .; CDR3 length: 15; J gene: TRBJ2-2; CDR3 protein: CASSEDRTFTGELFF; CDR3 DNA: TGCGCCAGCAGTGAGGACAGGACGTTCACCGGGGAGCTGTTTTTT
V gene: TRBV15; D gene: .; CDR3 length: 15; J gene: TRBJ2-5; CDR3 protein: CATSRDQGTPETQYF; CDR3 DNA: TGTGCCACCAGCAGAGATCAGGGTACGCCGGAGACCCAGTACTTC
V gene: TRBV2; D gene: .; CDR3 length: 14; J gene: TRBJ2-1; CDR3 protein: CASNPREFYNEQFF; CDR3 DNA: TGTGCCAGCAACCCCCGGGAGTTCTACAATGAGCAGTTCTTC
V gene: TRBV27; D gene: TRBD2; CDR3 length: 18; J gene: TRBJ2-2; CDR3 protein: CASSLRLAGGRGTGELFF; CDR3 DNA: TGTGCCAGCAGTTTACGTCTAGCGGGGGGGCGGGGCACCGGGGAGCTGTTTTTT
V gene: TRBV2; D gene: .; CDR3 length: 13; J gene: TRBJ1-4; CDR3 protein: CASSRERREKLFF; CDR3 DNA: TGTGCCAGCAGCCGGGAACGGCGTGAAAAACTGTTTTTT
V gene: TRBV6-1; D gene: .; CDR3 length: 14; J gene: TRBJ1-2; CDR3 protein: CASSRAGVGYGYTF; CDR3 DNA: TGTGCCAGCAGTCGGGCAGGGGTTGGGTATGGCTACACCTTC
V gene: TRBV6-5; D gene: TRBD1; CDR3 length: 15; J gene: TRBJ2-3; CDR3 protein: CASSYGTGITDTQYF; CDR3 DNA: TGTGCCAGCAGTTACGGGACAGGGATCACAGATACGCAGTATTTT
V gene: TRBV28; D gene: .; CDR3 length: 14; J gene: TRBJ2-7; CDR3 protein: CASRPDLHSYEQYF; CDR3 DNA: TGTGCCAGCCGACCGGACTTGCACTCCTACGAGCAGTACTTC
V gene: TRBV4-1; D gene: .; CDR3 length: 15; J gene: TRBJ2-7; CDR3 protein: CASSQEWRSPYEQYF; CDR3 DNA: TGCGCCAGCAGCCAAGAATGGAGGAGCCCCTACGAGCAGTACTTC
V gene: TRBV10-1; D gene: TRBD1; CDR3 length: 15; J gene: TRBJ2-3; CDR3 protein: CASSDYGTDTDTQYF; CDR3 DNA: TGCGCCAGCAGTGATTACGGGACAGACACAGATACGCAGTATTTT
V gene: TRBV5-4; D gene: TRBD2; CDR3 length: 17; J gene: TRBJ2-1; CDR3 protein: CASSLGTSGRYDNEQFF; CDR3 DNA: TGTGCCAGCAGCTTGGGGACTAGCGGGAGATACGACAATGAGCAGTTCTTC
V gene: TRBV2; D gene: .; CDR3 length: 15; J gene: TRBJ1-2; CDR3 protein: CATPENASPADGYTF; CDR3 DNA: TGTGCCACCCCTGAGAACGCCTCCCCAGCGGATGGCTACACCTTC
V gene: TRBV7-7; D gene: TRBD1; CDR3 length: 16; J gene: TRBJ1-5; CDR3 protein: CASSLAFGQGFQPQHF; CDR3 DNA: TGTGCTAGCAGCTTAGCGTTTGGACAGGGGTTTCAGCCCCAGCATTTT
V gene: TRBV19; D gene: TRBD1; CDR3 length: 15; J gene: TRBJ1-5; CDR3 protein: CASSMTGGRSQPQHF; CDR3 DNA: TGTGCCAGTAGTATGACAGGGGGCCGCTCGCAGCCCCAGCATTTT
V gene: TRBV9; D gene: .; CDR3 length: 15; J gene: TRBJ1-4; CDR3 protein: CASSVSPATNEKLFF; CDR3 DNA: TGTGCCAGCAGCGTCAGTCCCGCAACTAATGAAAAACTGTTTTTT
V gene: TRBV11-3; D gene: .; CDR3 length: 15; J gene: TRBJ2-2; CDR3 protein: CASSLGGKRTGELFF; CDR3 DNA: TGTGCCAGCAGCTTAGGAGGGAAAAGGACCGGGGAGCTGTTTTTT
V gene: TRBV29-1; D gene: .; CDR3 length: 15; J gene: TRBJ2-1; CDR3 protein: CSATKRFPLGNEQFF; CDR3 DNA: TGCAGCGCCACGAAGCGGTTCCCTCTGGGAAATGAGCAGTTCTTC
V gene: TRBV2; D gene: TRBD1; CDR3 length: 15; J gene: TRBJ2-7; CDR3 protein: CASSHRGASSYEQYF; CDR3 DNA: TGTGCCAGCAGTCACAGGGGCGCGAGCTCCTACGAGCAGTACTTC
V gene: TRBV30; D gene: .; CDR3 length: 15; J gene: TRBJ1-3; CDR3 protein: CAWSVAGARGNTIYF; CDR3 DNA: TGTGCCTGGAGTGTGGCAGGGGCGAGAGGAAACACCATATATTTT
V gene: TRBV28; D gene: .; CDR3 length: 12; J gene: TRBJ1-4; CDR3 protein: CASSFRAEKLFF; CDR3 DNA: TGTGCCAGCAGTTTCAGGGCTGAAAAACTGTTTTTT
V gene: TRBV30; D gene: TRBD1; CDR3 length: 15; J gene: TRBJ1-5; CDR3 protein: CAWSHRGSGNQPQHF; CDR3 DNA: TGTGCCTGGAGTCACAGGGGAAGCGGCAATCAGCCCCAGCATTTT
V gene: TRBV6-5; D gene: TRBD2; CDR3 length: 15; J gene: TRBJ2-1; CDR3 protein: CASSRAGGPYNEQFF; CDR3 DNA: TGTGCCAGCAGTCGAGCGGGGGGTCCGTACAATGAGCAGTTCTTC
V gene: TRBV11-2; D gene: TRBD1; CDR3 length: 17; J gene: TRBJ1-4; CDR3 protein: CASSPDRGAGTNEKLFF; CDR3 DNA: TGTGCCAGCAGCCCCGACAGGGGCGCGGGCACTAATGAAAAACTGTTTTTT
V gene: TRBV29-1; D gene: .; CDR3 length: 13; J gene: TRBJ1-6; CDR3 protein: CSVQGLPNSPLHF; CDR3 DNA: TGCAGCGTCCAGGGGCTCCCTAATTCACCCCTCCACTTT
V gene: TRBV10-3; D gene: .; CDR3 length: 15; J gene: TRBJ1-2; CDR3 protein: CAISLDIALGGGYTF; CDR3 DNA: TGTGCCATCAGCCTAGACATAGCCCTGGGAGGGGGCTACACCTTC
V gene: TRBV27; D gene: TRBD1; CDR3 length: 15; J gene: TRBJ1-2; CDR3 protein: CASSSQGAQDYGYTF; CDR3 DNA: TGTGCCAGCAGTTCGCAGGGGGCGCAGGACTATGGCTACACCTTC
V gene: TRBV5-1; D gene: TRBD2; CDR3 length: 16; J gene: TRBJ2-5; CDR3 protein: CASSPRTSGSGETQYF; CDR3 DNA: TGCGCCAGCAGCCCCCGGACTAGCGGGAGTGGAGAGACCCAGTACTTC
V gene: TRBV25-1; D gene: TRBD2; CDR3 length: 16; J gene: TRBJ2-7; CDR3 protein: CASSGSSRTSGYEQYF; CDR3 DNA: TGTGCCAGCAGTGGGAGTTCACGGACTAGCGGCTACGAGCAGTACTTC
V gene: TRBV7-9; D gene: TRBD1; CDR3 length: 17; J gene: TRBJ2-7; CDR3 protein: CASSSPAKGAANYEQYF; CDR3 DNA: TGTGCCAGCAGCTCCCCTGCGAAGGGGGCTGCCAACTACGAGCAGTACTTC
V gene: TRBV9; D gene: TRBD1; CDR3 length: 16; J gene: TRBJ2-1; CDR3 protein: CASSGAPGQGANEQFF; CDR3 DNA: TGTGCCAGCAGCGGCGCACCGGGACAGGGGGCCAATGAGCAGTTCTTC
V gene: TRBV6-6; D gene: TRBD1; CDR3 length: 15; J gene: TRBJ2-1; CDR3 protein: CASSPWTGAYNEQFF; CDR3 DNA: TGTGCCAGCAGCCCCTGGACAGGGGCGTACAATGAGCAGTTCTTC
V gene: TRBV5-1; D gene: .; CDR3 length: 19; J gene: TRBJ2-6; CDR3 protein: CASSSPEERRFSGANVLTF; CDR3 DNA: TGCGCCAGCAGCTCCCCCGAGGAGCGGAGGTTTTCCGGGGCCAACGTCCTGACTTTC
V gene: TRBV28; D gene: .; CDR3 length: 14; J gene: TRBJ1-5; CDR3 protein: CASSPLGVFQPQHF; CDR3 DNA: TGTGCCAGCAGCCCACTCGGGGTGTTTCAGCCCCAGCATTTT
V gene: TRBV7-9; D gene: TRBD1; CDR3 length: 14; J gene: TRBJ1-5; CDR3 protein: CASSPDRVGQPQHF; CDR3 DNA: TGTGCCAGCAGCCCAGACAGGGTGGGTCAGCCCCAGCATTTT
V gene: TRBV19; D gene: TRBD1; CDR3 length: 17; J gene: TRBJ1-4; CDR3 protein: CASRPIIGQGDHEKLFF; CDR3 DNA: TGTGCCAGTAGACCGATCATCGGACAGGGGGATCATGAAAAACTGTTTTTT
V gene: TRBV29-1; D gene: TRBD1; CDR3 length: 14; J gene: TRBJ1-1; CDR3 protein: CSVVKGTGGNEAFF; CDR3 DNA: TGCAGCGTTGTAAAGGGGACAGGGGGCAACGAAGCTTTCTTT
V gene: TRBV11-2; D gene: .; CDR3 length: 17; J gene: TRBJ2-1; CDR3 protein: CASSFRDTHYSYNEQFF; CDR3 DNA: TGTGCCAGCAGCTTCAGGGACACGCATTACAGCTACAATGAGCAGTTCTTC
V gene: TRBV5-1; D gene: .; CDR3 length: 14; J gene: TRBJ2-1; CDR3 protein: CASSWRDSNNEQFF; CDR3 DNA: TGCGCCAGCAGCTGGAGGGACAGTAACAATGAGCAGTTCTTC
V gene: TRBV9; D gene: TRBD1; CDR3 length: 15; J gene: TRBJ1-6; CDR3 protein: CASSTSGGSNSPLHF; CDR3 DNA: TGTGCCAGCAGCACTTCAGGGGGCTCGAATTCACCCCTCCACTTT
V gene: TRBV11-2; D gene: .; CDR3 length: 15; J gene: TRBJ1-1; CDR3 protein: CASSFGRVVNTEAFF; CDR3 DNA: TGTGCCAGCAGCTTCGGGAGGGTAGTGAACACTGAAGCTTTCTTT
V gene: TRBV5-4; D gene: TRBD2; CDR3 length: 16; J gene: TRBJ2-3; CDR3 protein: CASSSERGAPTDTQYF; CDR3 DNA: TGTGCCAGCAGCTCCGAGCGGGGAGCCCCCACAGATACGCAGTATTTT